The 27 T cell receptor beta chains given below trace back to one sample, sequenced in a study of T cell clusters in autoimmune cytopenias. Each sample's input was around 270 ng genomic DNA, 30,000 to 45,000 genome equivalents. One tube held mixed TRB-A and TRB-B primer pools for touch-down PCR. TCRdb reprocessed the multiplex PCR reads; each CDR3 protein has one entry and no DNA is given. The sample table includes about 8,400 distinct CDR3 sequences. Sequencing was performed on peripheral blood. The receptors shown here come from a human donor with an autoimmune cytopenia or autoimmune hepatitis (not recorded which).

The gene calls are TRBV12-3 or TRBV12-4 and TRBJ1-5. The CDR3 has 12 residues. This CDR3 reads CASAIRNQPQHF.

V gene TRBV5-1 combines with J gene TRBJ2-5. The CDR3 runs to 12 residues. CDR1 is SGHRS and CDR2 is YFSETQ in the germline V gene. CDR3 sequence reads: CASRLEQETQYF. The full variable domain, with the rest looked up from reference TRBV5-1 and TRBJ2-5, is KAGVTQTPRYLIKTRGQQVTLSCSPISGHRSVSWYQQTPGQGLQFLFEYFSETQRNKGNFPGRFSGRQFSNSRSEMNVSTLELGDSALYLCASRLEQETQYFGPGTRLLVL.

This sequence joins TRBV20-1 and TRBJ1-5; the D gene TCRdb calls, TRBD1, cannot be checked with no DNA. This CDR3 has 13 residues. Germline loops: CDR1 DFQATT, CDR2 SNEGSKA (reference sequence). The CDR3: CSARASGDQPQHF.

The V call is TRBV14, the J call TRBJ2-3; TCRdb gives TRBD1 as the D gene, but with no DNA this cannot be confirmed. The CDR3 runs to 17 residues. Germline V CDR1 and CDR2: SGHDN, FVKESK. This CDR3 reads CASSQGDRVPRIDTQYF. Complete variable domain (other parts from reference TRBV14 and TRBJ2-3): EAGVTQFPSHSVIEKGQTVTLRCDPISGHDNLYWYRRVMGKEIKFLLHFVKESKQDESGMPNNRFLAERTGGTYSTLKVQPAELEDSGVYFCASSQGDRVPRIDTQYFGPGTRLTVL.

The J gene is TRBJ1-2, the V gene TRBV6-6; TCRdb designates TRBD1, a call that cannot be tested without DNA. Germline V gives CDR1 MNHNY, CDR2 SVGAGI (reference sequence). The CDR3 is 17 amino acids. Here the CDR3 reads CASSLTWDTGTGEGYTF.

By frequency, this clonotype registers medium-sized. The chain carries TRBV30 and TRBJ1-1; TCRdb's D gene call, TRBD1, goes unchecked for lack of DNA. CDR1 and CDR2 (germline): GTSNPN, SVGIG (reference sequence). This CDR3 is built from 11 residues. CDR3 sequence reads: CAWTMGGKAFF.

This chain links TRBV30 with TRBJ1-1. CDR1 is GTSNPN and CDR2 is SVGIG in the germline V gene (reference sequence). This CDR3 is 13 amino acids long. CDR3 sequence: CAWTVQGTSRAFF.

This clonotype shows up as medium-sized by frequency. This chain links TRBV20-1 with TRBJ2-1; the TCRdb D gene call, TRBD1, has no DNA to confirm it. There are 13 residues in the CDR3. Per the germline V gene, CDR1 is DFQATT and CDR2 is SNEGSKA (reference sequence). The CDR3 sequence: CSASIETGGQQFF.

The CDR3 is CASVSSGTDTQYF. V gene TRBV6-1 combines with J gene TRBJ2-3. The V gene's germline CDR1 is MNHNS and CDR2 SASEGT. This CDR3 has 13 amino acids.

This clonotype ranks as medium-sized (0.01 to 0.1%) in terms of frequency. This chain joins TRBV7-6 and TRBJ2-1; the TCRdb call, TRBD1, lacks DNA for checking. CDR1 and CDR2 from the germline V gene are SGHVS and FNYEAQ. The CDR3 consists of 14 residues. CDR3 amino acids: CASSLKGSYNEQFF.

The chain links TRBV27 to TRBJ1-2; checking the TCRdb D call of TRBD1 is not possible without DNA. CDR1 and CDR2 (germline): MNHEY, SMNVEV (reference sequence). The CDR3 runs 12 residues. CDR3 amino acids: CASFGTGYGYTF.

This clonotype is called medium-sized based on its frequency. The chain couples TRBV29-1 to TRBJ2-1; TCRdb names TRBD1, which stays unverified in the absence of DNA. There are 14 residues in the CDR3. Germline V gives CDR1 SQVTM, CDR2 ANQGSEA. The CDR3 protein is CSVGWTAIYNEQFF.

CDR3: CASSTAPGQGRRAGANVLTF. The V call is TRBV19, the J call TRBJ2-6; TCRdb returns TRBD1, unconfirmable since there is no DNA. The CDR3 contains 20 residues. From germline, CDR1 is LNHDA and CDR2 SQIVND (reference sequence). Together with reference TRBV19 and TRBJ2-6, the CDR3 gives the full variable domain: DGGITQSPKYLFRKEGQNVTLSCEQNLNHDAMYWYRQDPGQGLRLIYYSQIVNDFQKGDIAEGYSVSREKKESFPLTVTSAQKNPTAFYLCASSTAPGQGRRAGANVLTFGAGSRLTVL.

This sequence joins TRBV5-1 and TRBJ1-1. CDR3 length equals 14 residues. From germline, CDR1 is SGHRS and CDR2 YFSETQ. This CDR3 reads CASSPADRNTEAFF.

The chain joins TRBV18 to TRBJ1-3. The CDR3 covers 17 residues. The V gene's germline CDR1 is KGHSH and CDR2 LQKENI. The CDR3 is CASSREVGGSSGNTIYF. Full variable domain (rest looked up from reference TRBV18 and TRBJ1-3): NAGVMQNPRHLVRRRGQEARLRCSPMKGHSHVYWYRQLPEEGLKFMVYLQKENIIDESGMPKERFSAEFPKEGPSILRIQQVVRGDSAAYFCASSREVGGSSGNTIYFGEGSWLTVV.

The chain uses TRBV12-3 or TRBV12-4 and TRBJ1-1; TCRdb's assignment of TRBD1 cannot be checked, as there is no DNA. There are 12 residues in the CDR3. The CDR3 here is CASSPERGIAFF.

The chain joins TRBV28 to TRBJ1-2; TCRdb picks TRBD1, but there is no DNA to check that call. This CDR3 is 13 amino acids long. Germline V gene data show CDR1 as MDHEN and CDR2 as SYDVKM. CDR3 sequence: CASSTTARYGYTF.

The rearrangement uses TRBV19 and TRBJ2-1; the TCRdb call, TRBD2, lacks DNA for checking. The germline gives CDR1 LNHDA, CDR2 SQIVND (reference sequence). The CDR3 runs 19 residues. The CDR3 sequence is CASSPTPGTSGGAMYEQFF.

This sequence joins TRBV2 and TRBJ2-6. The CDR3 spans 13 residues. Germline V gene lookup returns CDR1 SNHLY and CDR2 FYNNEI. Here the CDR3 reads CASKGPGANVLTF. The entire variable domain, with the rest obtained from reference TRBV2 and TRBJ2-6, is as follows: EPEVTQTPSHQVTQMGQEVILRCVPISNHLYFYWYRQILGQKVEFLVSFYNNEISEKSEIFDDQFSVERPDGSNFTLKIRSTKLEDSAMYFCASKGPGANVLTFGAGSRLTVL.

The chain has TRBV27 and TRBJ2-3; with no DNA, the TCRdb D assignment of TRBD1 cannot be verified. CDR3 length equals 14 residues. CDR1 is MNHEY and CDR2 is SMNVEV in the germline V gene (reference sequence). Here the CDR3 reads CASSLSPDTDTQYF.

The chain recombines TRBV5-1 with TRBJ2-7; the D call from TCRdb, TRBD2, cannot be confirmed without DNA. Germline V gene sequence: CDR1 SGHRS, CDR2 YFSETQ. CDR3 length: 17 residues. The CDR3: CASSYQTGTSGTYEQYF.

The V and J genes are TRBV5-4 and TRBJ2-5. Per the germline V gene, CDR1 is SGHNT and CDR2 is YYREEE (reference sequence). The CDR3 loop spans 12 amino acids. This chain's CDR3 is CASSLAQETQYF.

The rearrangement links TRBV18 to TRBJ1-2; there is no DNA to check the TCRdb D call of TRBD1. The germline gives CDR1 KGHSH, CDR2 LQKENI. The CDR3 extends over 14 amino acids. The CDR3 spells CASSPQGQGYGYTF. The complete variable domain, with remaining parts taken from reference TRBV18 and TRBJ1-2, reads NAGVMQNPRHLVRRRGQEARLRCSPMKGHSHVYWYRQLPEEGLKFMVYLQKENIIDESGMPKERFSAEFPKEGPSILRIQQVVRGDSAAYFCASSPQGQGYGYTFGSGTRLTVV.

Frequency places this clonotype as medium-sized. CDR3 in amino acids: CSVARDPSYGYTF. The chain has TRBV29-1 and TRBJ1-2; without DNA, the TCRdb call of TRBD1 cannot be checked. The CDR3 extends over 13 amino acids. Germline loops: CDR1 SQVTM, CDR2 ANQGSEA.

This clonotype is labeled medium-sized (0.01 to 0.1%) based on frequency. V usage is TRBV29-1 and J usage is TRBJ2-3; TCRdb's assignment of TRBD1 cannot be checked, as there is no DNA. The germline gives CDR1 SQVTM, CDR2 ANQGSEA. The CDR3 sequence is 16 residues long. The CDR3 here is CSVAVWAGGGTDTQYF.

This chain links TRBV6-1 with TRBJ1-4; with no DNA, the TCRdb D assignment of TRBD1 cannot be verified. CDR3 length equals 15 residues. The germline gives CDR1 MNHNS, CDR2 SASEGT. The CDR3 sequence is CASSPRQGSNEKLFF.

This chain links TRBV7-9 with TRBJ2-2. Germline CDR1 and CDR2: SEHNR and FQNEAQ (reference sequence). The CDR3 length is 13 residues. This chain's CDR3 is CASSLQPTGELFF.